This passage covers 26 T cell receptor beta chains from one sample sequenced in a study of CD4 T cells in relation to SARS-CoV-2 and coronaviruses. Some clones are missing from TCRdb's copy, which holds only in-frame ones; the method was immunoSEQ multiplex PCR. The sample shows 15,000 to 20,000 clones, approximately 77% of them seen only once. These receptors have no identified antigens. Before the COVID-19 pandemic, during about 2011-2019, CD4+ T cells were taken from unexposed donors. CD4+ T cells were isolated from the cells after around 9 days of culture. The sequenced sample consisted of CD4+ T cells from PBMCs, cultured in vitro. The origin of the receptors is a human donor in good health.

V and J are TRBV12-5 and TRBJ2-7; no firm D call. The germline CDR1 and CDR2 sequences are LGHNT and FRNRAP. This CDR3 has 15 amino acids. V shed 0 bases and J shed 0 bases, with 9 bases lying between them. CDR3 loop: CASGLVFQDSYEQYF. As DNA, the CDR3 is TGTGCTAGTGGTTTGGTATTCCAGGACTCCTACGAGCAGTACTTC.

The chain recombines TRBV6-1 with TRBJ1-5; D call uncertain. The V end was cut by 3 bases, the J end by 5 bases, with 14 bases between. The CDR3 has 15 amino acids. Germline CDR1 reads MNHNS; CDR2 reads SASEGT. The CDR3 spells CASSEVKVGYQPQHF. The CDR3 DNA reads TGTGCCAGCAGTGAGGTAAAGGTTGGCTATCAGCCCCAGCATTTT.

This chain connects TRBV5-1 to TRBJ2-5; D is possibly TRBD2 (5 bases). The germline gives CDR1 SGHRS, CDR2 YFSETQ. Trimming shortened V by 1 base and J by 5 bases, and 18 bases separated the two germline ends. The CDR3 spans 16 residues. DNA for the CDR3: TGCGCCAGCAGCTTGCGATCGGCGGGTGGTGTGGAGACCCAGTACTTC. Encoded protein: CASSLRSAGGVETQYF.

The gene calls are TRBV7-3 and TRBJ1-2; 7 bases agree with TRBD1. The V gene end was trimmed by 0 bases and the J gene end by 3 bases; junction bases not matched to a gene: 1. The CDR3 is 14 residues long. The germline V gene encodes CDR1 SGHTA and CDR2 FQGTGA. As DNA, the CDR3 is TGTGCCAGCAGCTTAACGGGACAGCACTATGGCTACACCTTC. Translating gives CASSLTGQHYGYTF.

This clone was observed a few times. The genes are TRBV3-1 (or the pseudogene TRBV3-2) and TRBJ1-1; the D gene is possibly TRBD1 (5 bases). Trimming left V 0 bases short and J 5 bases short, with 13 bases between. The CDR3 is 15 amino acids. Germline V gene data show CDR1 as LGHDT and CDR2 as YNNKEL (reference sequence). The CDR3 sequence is CASSQEGVRETEAFF. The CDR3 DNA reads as TGTGCCAGCAGCCAAGAGGGGGTGAGGGAGACTGAAGCTTTCTTT.

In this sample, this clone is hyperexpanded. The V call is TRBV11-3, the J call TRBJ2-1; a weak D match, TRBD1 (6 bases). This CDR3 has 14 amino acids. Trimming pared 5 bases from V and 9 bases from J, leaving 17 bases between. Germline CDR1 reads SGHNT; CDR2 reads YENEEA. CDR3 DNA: TGTGCCAGCAGCCCAGGGGACGGGCTCGGTGAGCAGTTCTTC. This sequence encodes CASSPGDGLGEQFF.

CDR3 in amino acids: CASSLGGTGRGNTIYF. The DNA of the CDR3 is TGTGCCAGCAGTTTAGGAGGGACAGGGCGCGGAAACACCATATATTTT. The chain recombines TRBV28 with TRBJ1-3; TRBD1 matches 9 bases. This CDR3 spans 16 amino acids. The V segment lost 2 bases and the J segment 4 bases; nucleotides outside the gene matches: 6. Germline V gene lookup returns CDR1 MDHEN and CDR2 SYDVKM.

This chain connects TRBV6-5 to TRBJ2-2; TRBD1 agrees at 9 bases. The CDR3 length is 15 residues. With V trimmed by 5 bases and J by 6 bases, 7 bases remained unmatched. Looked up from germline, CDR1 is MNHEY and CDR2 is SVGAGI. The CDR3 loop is CASSPQQGAAGELFF. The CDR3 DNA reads TGTGCCAGCAGTCCTCAACAGGGGGCAGCCGGGGAGCTGTTTTTT.

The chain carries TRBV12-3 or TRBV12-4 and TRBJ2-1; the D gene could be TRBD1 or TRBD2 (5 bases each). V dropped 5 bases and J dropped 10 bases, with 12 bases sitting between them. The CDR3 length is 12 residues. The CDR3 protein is CASSLGTREQFF. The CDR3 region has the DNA TGTGCCAGCAGTCTTGGGACGAGGGAGCAGTTCTTC.

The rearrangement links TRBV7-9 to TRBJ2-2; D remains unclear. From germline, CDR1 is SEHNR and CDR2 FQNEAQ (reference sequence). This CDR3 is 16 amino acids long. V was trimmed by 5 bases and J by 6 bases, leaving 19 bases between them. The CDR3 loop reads CASSLSTGMGAGELFF. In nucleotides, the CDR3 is TGTGCCAGCAGCCTCTCTACGGGCATGGGTGCCGGGGAGCTGTTTTTT.

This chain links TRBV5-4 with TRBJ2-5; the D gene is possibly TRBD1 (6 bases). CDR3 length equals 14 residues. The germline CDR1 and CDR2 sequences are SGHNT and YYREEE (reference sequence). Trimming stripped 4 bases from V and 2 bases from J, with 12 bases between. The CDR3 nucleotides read TGTGCCAGCAGCCCCACTAGGGGGCAAGAGACCCAGTACTTC. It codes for CASSPTRGQETQYF.

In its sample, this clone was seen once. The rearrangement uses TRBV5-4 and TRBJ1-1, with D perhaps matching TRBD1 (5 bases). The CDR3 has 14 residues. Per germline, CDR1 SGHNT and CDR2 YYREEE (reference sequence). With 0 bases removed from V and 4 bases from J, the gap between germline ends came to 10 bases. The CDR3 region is CASSLAWGGTEAFF. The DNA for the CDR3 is TGTGCCAGCAGCTTGGCCTGGGGGGGCACTGAAGCTTTCTTT.

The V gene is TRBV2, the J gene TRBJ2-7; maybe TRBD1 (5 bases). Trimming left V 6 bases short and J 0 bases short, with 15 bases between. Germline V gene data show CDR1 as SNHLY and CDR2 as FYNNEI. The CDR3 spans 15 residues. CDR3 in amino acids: CASRGRPASSYEQYF. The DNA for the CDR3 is TGTGCCAGCAGGGGGCGGCCGGCCTCCTCCTACGAGCAGTACTTC.

The CDR3 region has the DNA TGTGCCAGCAGCTATCCAAGGAGCTCCTACAATGAGCAGTTCTTC. It is translated as CASSYPRSSYNEQFF. This chain joins TRBV3-1 (or the pseudogene TRBV3-2) and TRBJ2-1; D remains unclear. This CDR3 spans 15 amino acids. V dropped 5 bases and J dropped 0 bases, with 11 bases sitting between them. Germline V CDR1 and CDR2: LGHDT, YNNKEL (reference sequence).

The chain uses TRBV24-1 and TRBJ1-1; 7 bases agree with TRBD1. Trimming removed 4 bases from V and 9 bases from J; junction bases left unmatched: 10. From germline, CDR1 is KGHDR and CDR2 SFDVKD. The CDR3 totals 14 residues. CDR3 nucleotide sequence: TGTGCCACCAGTGACAGTGTCAGAGGGGGCAAAGCTTTCTTT. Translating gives CATSDSVRGGKAFF.

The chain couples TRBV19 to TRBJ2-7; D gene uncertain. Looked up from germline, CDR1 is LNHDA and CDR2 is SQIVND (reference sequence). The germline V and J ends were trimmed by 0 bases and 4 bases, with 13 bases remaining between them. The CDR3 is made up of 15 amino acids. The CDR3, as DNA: TGTGCCAGTAGTATAGAAGGACGCCTAGGGTACGAGCAGTACTTC. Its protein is CASSIEGRLGYEQYF.

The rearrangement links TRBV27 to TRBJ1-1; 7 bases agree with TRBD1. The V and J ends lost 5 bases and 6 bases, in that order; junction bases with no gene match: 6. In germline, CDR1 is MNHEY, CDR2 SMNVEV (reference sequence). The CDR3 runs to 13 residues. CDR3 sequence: CASSPRGASEAFF. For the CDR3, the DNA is TGTGCCAGCAGTCCCAGGGGGGCGTCTGAAGCTTTCTTT.

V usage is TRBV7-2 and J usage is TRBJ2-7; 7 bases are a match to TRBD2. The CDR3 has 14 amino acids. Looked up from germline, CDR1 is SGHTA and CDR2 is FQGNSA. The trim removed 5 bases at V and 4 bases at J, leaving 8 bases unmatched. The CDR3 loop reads CASSTTAGKYEQYF. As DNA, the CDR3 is TGTGCCAGCAGCACCACAGCGGGGAAGTACGAGCAGTACTTC.

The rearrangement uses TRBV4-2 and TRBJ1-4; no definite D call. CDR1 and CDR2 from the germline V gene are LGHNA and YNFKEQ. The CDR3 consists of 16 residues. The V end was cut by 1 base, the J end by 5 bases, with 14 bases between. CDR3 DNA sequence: TGTGCCAGCAGCCAAGGACCTATGGGAGGCAATGAAAAACTGTTTTTT. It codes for CASSQGPMGGNEKLFF.

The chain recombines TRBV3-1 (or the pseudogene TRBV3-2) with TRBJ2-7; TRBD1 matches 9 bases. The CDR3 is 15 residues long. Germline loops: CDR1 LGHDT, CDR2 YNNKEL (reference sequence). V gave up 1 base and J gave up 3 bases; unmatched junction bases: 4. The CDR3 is CASSQGDRDNYEQYF. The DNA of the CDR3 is TGTGCCAGCAGCCAAGGGGACAGGGACAACTACGAGCAGTACTTC.

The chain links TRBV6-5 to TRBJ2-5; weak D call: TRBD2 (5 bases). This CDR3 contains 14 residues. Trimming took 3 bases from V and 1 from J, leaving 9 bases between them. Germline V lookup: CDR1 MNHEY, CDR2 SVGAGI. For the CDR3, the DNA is TGTGCCAGCAGTTATGCCAGCGGCCAAGAGACCCAGTACTTC. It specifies CASSYASGQETQYF.

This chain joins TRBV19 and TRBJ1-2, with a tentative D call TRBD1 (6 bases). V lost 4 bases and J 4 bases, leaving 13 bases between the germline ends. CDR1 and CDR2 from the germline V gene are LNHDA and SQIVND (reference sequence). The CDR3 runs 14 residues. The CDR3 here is CASSTGGGSYGYTF. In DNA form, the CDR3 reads TGTGCCAGTAGTACGGGCGGGGGCTCCTATGGCTACACCTTC.

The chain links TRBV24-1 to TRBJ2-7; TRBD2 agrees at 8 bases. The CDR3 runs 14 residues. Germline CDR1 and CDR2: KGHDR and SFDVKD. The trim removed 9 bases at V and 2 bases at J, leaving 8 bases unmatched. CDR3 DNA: TGTGCCACCGCGGGAGGATCCCCCCCCTACGAGCAGTACTTC. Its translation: CATAGGSPPYEQYF.

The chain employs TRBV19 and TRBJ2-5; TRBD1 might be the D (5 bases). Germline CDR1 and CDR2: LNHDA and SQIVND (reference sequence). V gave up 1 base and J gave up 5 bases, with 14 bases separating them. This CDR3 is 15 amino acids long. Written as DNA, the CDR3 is TGTGCCAGTAGTATAGGCAGGGTCCCAGCCGAGACCCAGTACTTC. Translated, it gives CASSIGRVPAETQYF.

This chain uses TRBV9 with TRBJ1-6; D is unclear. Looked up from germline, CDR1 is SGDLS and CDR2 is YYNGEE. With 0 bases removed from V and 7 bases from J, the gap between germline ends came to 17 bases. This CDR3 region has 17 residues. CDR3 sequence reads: CASSVESAAGQNSPLHF. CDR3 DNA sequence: TGTGCCAGCAGCGTAGAATCGGCAGCGGGCCAGAATTCACCCCTCCACTTT.

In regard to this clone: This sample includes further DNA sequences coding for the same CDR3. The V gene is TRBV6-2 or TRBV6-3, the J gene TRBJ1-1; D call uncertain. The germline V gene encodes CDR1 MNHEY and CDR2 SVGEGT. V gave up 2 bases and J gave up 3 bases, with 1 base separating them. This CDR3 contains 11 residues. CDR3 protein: CASSYDTEAFF. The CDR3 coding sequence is TGTGCCAGCAGTTACGACACTGAAGCTTTCTTT.